A selection of T cell receptor beta chains follows, all from one sample in a study of T cell changes during pregnancy in multiple sclerosis. Using immunoSEQ multiplex PCR, the repertoire was profiled, and TCRdb retains in-frame clones only, with some absent. The sample consists of 40,000 to 50,000 clones, 80% to 95% of them appearing once. The input for sequencing was CD8+ T cells from peripheral blood mononuclear cells, taken in the first trimester of pregnancy. The receptors originated from a female donor with multiple sclerosis, enrolled in a pregnancy study. Each CDR3 is given without its conserved first and last residue. Clone size is stated in some rows and not others, as once, few, many or a class when expanded.

15 | TRBJ1-5 | TRBV6-1 | once | ASSGQRGGGRNQPQH
18 | TRBJ2-5 | TRBV5-1 | NA | ASTSRGLAGGSGYQETQY
13 | TRBJ1-2 | TRBV27 | NA | ASSSWTGENYGYT
11 | TRBJ1-1 | TRBV5-6 | NA | ASSLGGGTEAF
14 | TRBJ2-1 | TRBV29-1 | NA | SVEGTDRDLSHEQF
10 | TRBJ2-5 | TRBV30 | NA | AWLERGETQY
13 | TRBJ1-5 | TRBV6-5 | NA | ASSYSRGSNQPQH
12 | TRBJ2-3 | TRBV7-2 | NA | ASSPGRAPDTQY
13 | TRBJ2-5 | TRBV6-5 | NA | ASRRTGYFQETQY
14 | TRBJ1-4 | TRBV7-9 | NA | ASSLADGATNEKLF
12 | TRBJ2-7 | TRBV25-1 | NA | ASREWTGLNEQY
12 | TRBJ2-7 | TRBV29-1 | NA | SVEGVAGPYEQY
14 | TRBJ1-1 | TRBV28 | NA | ASTNFKGALNTEAF
13 | TRBJ2-1 | TRBV11-2 | NA | ASSFSSGPYNEQF
16 | TRBJ2-1 | TRBV19 | few | ASSNRTSGRATYNEQF
14 | TRBJ2-6 | TRBV19 | NA | ASSALTLSGANVLT
12 | TRBJ1-2 | TRBV30 | NA | AWSTPDRHYGYT
13 | TRBJ1-1 | TRBV7-9 | NA | ASSAPGVLFTEAF
14 | TRBJ2-1 | TRBV9 | once | ASSPLAGGGYNEQF
14 | TRBJ2-6 | TRBV10-3 | NA | AISEPGQGGANVLT
16 | TRBJ2-6 | TRBV2 | NA | ASTHRDRGLYGANVLT
14 | TRBJ2-5 | TRBV25-1 | NA | ASSQYGSGYQETQY
13 | TRBJ1-1 | TRBV12-5 | once | ASGRDRVGNTEAF
12 | TRBJ1-3 | TRBV4-3 | NA | ASSQGQATETIY
16 | TRBJ2-3 | TRBV7-6 | once | ASTEIEGRERAADTQY
16 | TRBJ1-2 | TRBV7-8 | NA | ASSLLEEPAGHNYGYT
14 | TRBJ2-3 | TRBV27 | NA | ASSLVPGRWVDTQY
13 | TRBJ2-2 | TRBV28 | NA | ASSRSGSGTGELF
15 | TRBJ1-1 | TRBV5-1 | NA | ASMNRDRGRINTEAF
12 | TRBJ2-2 | TRBV6-4 | NA | ASSDRQETGELF
13 | TRBJ2-3 | TRBV7-9 | NA | ASSPLPWDRDTQY
13 | TRBJ2-7 | TRBV14 | once | ASSQENYRAYEQY
17 | TRBJ2-1 | TRBV7-3 | NA | ASSPVSFLAGGPRDEQF
14 | TRBJ2-3 | TRBV4-3 | NA | ASSQDDLTGSDTQY
11 | TRBJ2-1 | TRBV2 | once | ANPKRPYNEQF
12 | TRBJ1-1 | TRBV5-1 | few | ASVDREISDEAF
14 | TRBJ2-1 | TRBV7-7 | NA | ASSLVLPSSYNEQF
14 | TRBJ2-1 | TRBV18 | NA | ASSPKEGSSYNEQF
16 | TRBJ2-3 | TRBV7-9 | NA | ASSFPWGLAGPTDTQY
10 | TRBJ2-7 | TRBV27 | NA | ATGQVIYEQY
11 | TRBJ1-6 | TRBV2 | NA | ASSVGHNSPLH
10 | TRBJ1-6 | TRBV25-1 | NA | ASSPRNSPLH
10 | TRBJ2-7 | TRBV29-1 | NA | SASGYSYEQY
14 | TRBJ1-4 | TRBV5-6 | NA | ASSFWTSATNEKLF